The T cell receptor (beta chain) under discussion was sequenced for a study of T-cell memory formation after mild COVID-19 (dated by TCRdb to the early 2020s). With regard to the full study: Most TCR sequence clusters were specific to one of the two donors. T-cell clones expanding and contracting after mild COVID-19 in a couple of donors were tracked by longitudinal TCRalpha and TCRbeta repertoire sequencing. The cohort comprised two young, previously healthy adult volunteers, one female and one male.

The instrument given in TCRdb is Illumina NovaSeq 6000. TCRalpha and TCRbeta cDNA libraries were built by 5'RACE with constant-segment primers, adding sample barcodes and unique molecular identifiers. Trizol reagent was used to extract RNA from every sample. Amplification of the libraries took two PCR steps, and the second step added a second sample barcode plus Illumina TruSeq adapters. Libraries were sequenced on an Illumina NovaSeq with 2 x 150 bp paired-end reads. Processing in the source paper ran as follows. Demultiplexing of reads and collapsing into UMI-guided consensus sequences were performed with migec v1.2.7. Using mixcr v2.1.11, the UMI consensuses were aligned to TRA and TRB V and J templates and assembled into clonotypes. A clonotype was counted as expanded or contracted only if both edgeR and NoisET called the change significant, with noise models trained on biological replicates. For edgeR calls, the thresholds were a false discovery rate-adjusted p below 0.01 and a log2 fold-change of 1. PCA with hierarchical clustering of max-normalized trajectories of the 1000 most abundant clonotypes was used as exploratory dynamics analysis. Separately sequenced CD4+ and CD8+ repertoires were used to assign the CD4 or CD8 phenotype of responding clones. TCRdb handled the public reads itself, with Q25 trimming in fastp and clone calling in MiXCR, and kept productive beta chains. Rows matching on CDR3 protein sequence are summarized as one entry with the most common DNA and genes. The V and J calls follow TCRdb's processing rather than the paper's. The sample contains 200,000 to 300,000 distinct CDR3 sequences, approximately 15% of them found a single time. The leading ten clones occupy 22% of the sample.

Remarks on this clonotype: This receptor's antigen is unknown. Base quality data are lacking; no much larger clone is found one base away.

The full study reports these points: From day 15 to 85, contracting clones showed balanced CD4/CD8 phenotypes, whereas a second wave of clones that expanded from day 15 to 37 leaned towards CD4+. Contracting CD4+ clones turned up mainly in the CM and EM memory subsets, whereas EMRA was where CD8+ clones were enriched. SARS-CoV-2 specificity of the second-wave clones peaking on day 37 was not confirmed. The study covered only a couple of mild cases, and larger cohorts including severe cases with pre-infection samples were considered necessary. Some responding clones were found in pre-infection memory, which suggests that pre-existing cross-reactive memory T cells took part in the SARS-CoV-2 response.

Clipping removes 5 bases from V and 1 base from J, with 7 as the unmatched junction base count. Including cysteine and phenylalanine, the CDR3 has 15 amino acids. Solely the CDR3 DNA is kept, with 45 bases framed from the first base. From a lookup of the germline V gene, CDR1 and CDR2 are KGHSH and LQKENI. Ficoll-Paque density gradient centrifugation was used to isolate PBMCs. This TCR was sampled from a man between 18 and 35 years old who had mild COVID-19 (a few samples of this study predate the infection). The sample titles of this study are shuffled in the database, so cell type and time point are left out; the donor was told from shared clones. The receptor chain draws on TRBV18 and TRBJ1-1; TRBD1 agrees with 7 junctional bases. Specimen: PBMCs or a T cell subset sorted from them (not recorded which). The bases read TGTGCCAGCTCAGCGACCGGGACAGCGAACACTGAAGCTTTCTTT. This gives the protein CASSATGTANTEAFF.